This T cell receptor (beta chain) was profiled in a study of T cells in Graves' hyperthyroidism and ophthalmopathy. This CDR3 is 13 amino acids long. V shed 6 bases and J 9 bases; nucleotides not matched to a gene: 10. The germline V gene has CDR1 SQVTM and CDR2 ANQGSEA. Study results and caveats: From stable hyperthyroidism, ophthalmopathy was separated by a 13 V-J model. The majority of expanded thyroid clonotypes above 0.001 also appeared in blood.

In regard to this clonotype: Its matching antigen is unknown.

The source material, RNA transcripts, was used to amplify TCR beta CDR3 regions. First-round RT-PCR with HTBI primers amplified the TCR CDR3 region. TCRdb called the multiplex PCR reads again in MiXCR, with one record for every CDR3 protein. This table has more than 55,000 distinct CDR3 sequences, under 70% appearing once. Uncontrolled infection, other autoimmune disease, pregnancy and lactation each barred patients from inclusion. Clinical symptoms, serum thyroxine and TRAb, thyroid ultrasound and orbital computed tomography together formed the diagnostic basis. This sequence joins TRBV29-1 and TRBJ2-1; 8 bases fit TRBD1. The clonotype comes from a woman aged 55-70 years with Graves' ophthalmopathy. The sequenced material came from blood. The CDR3 DNA sequence: TGCAGCGTCGGTACAACAGGGGGACGTGAGCAGTTCTTC. Translating gives CSVGTTGGREQFF.